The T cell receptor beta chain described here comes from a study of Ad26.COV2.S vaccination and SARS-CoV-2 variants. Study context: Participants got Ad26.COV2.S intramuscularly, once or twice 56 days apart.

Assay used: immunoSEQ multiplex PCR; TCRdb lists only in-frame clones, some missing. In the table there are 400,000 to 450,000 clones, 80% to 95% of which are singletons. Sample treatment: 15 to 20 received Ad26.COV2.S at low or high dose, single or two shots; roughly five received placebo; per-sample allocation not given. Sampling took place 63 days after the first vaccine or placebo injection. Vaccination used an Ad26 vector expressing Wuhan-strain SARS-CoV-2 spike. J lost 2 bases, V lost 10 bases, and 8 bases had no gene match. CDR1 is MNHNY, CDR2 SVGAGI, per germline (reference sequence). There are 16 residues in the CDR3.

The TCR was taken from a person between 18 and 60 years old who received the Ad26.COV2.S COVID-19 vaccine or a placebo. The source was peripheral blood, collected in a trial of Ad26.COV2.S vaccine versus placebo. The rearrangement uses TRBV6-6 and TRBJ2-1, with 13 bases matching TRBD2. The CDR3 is CATEGLAGDPYNEQFF. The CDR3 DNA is TGTGCCACCGAAGGACTAGCGGGAGATCCCTACAATGAGCAGTTCTTC.